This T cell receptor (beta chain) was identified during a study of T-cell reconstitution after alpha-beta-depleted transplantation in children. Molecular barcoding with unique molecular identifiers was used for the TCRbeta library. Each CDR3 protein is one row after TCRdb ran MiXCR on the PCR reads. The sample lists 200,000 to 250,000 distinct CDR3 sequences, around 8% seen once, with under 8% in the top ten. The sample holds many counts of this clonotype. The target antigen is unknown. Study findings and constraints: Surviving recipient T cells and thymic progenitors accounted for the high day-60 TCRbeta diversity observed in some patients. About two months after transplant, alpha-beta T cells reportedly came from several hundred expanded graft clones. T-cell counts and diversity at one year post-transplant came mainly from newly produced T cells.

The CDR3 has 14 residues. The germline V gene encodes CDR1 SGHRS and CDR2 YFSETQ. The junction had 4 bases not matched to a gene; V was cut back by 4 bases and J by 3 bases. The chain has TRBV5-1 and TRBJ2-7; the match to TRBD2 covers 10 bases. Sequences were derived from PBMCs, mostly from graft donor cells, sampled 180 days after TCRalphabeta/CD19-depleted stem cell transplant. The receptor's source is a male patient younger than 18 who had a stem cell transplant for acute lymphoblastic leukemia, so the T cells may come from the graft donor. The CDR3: CASSPRTSGYEQYF. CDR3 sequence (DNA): TGCGCCAGCAGCCCTCGGACTAGCGGCTACGAGCAGTACTTC.